What follows are 9 T cell receptor beta chains derived from one specimen sequenced in a study of blood T cell repertoires in COVID-19. Profiled with immunoSEQ multiplex PCR; TCRdb holds only in-frame clones, not every one. The table has about 59,000 clones, more than 60% seen once. The sample taken for sequencing was peripheral blood. These receptors all come from a woman aged 45-59 years with active or convalescent COVID-19.

The rearrangement links TRBV28 to TRBJ1-2; TRBD1 matches at 9 bases. The CDR3 runs 15 residues. Looked up from germline, CDR1 is MDHEN and CDR2 is SYDVKM. J gave up 5 bases and V 5 bases, and 9 bases lay outside the gene matches. The CDR3 spells CASSPPGTGTYGYTF. The CDR3 nucleotides are TGTGCCAGCAGTCCCCCCGGGACAGGGACGTATGGCTACACCTTC.

The chain combines TRBV10-3 with TRBJ2-7, with 11 positions matching TRBD1. The trim removed 5 bases at V and 4 bases at J, leaving 4 bases unmatched. The CDR3 runs 14 residues. The V gene's germline CDR1 is ENHRY and CDR2 SYGVKD. The CDR3 is CAISSGTGGYEQYF. CDR3 in DNA: TGTGCCATCAGTTCCGGGACAGGGGGGTACGAGCAGTACTTC.

A note on this clone: It may be a read error: a sequence one base away is much more abundant. The chain couples TRBV4-2 to TRBJ1-2, with D perhaps matching TRBD1 (5 bases). V was shortened by 0 bases and J by 4 bases, with 12 bases between the two germline ends. CDR1 and CDR2 (germline): LGHNA, YNFKEQ. The length of the CDR3 is 15 residues. In DNA, the CDR3 is TGTGCCAGCAGCCAAGAGAGGGGACTGTTCTATGGCTACACCTTC. This translates into CASSQERGLFYGYTF.

V and J are TRBV7-8 and TRBJ2-3; 10 bases align to TRBD2. With V trimmed by 3 bases and J by 4 bases, 7 bases remained unmatched. The germline gives CDR1 SGHVS, CDR2 FQNEAQ. This CDR3 is 16 amino acids long. The CDR3 protein is CASSFPPAGGPDTQYF. The CDR3, as DNA: TGTGCCAGCAGCTTTCCTCCAGCGGGAGGGCCAGATACGCAGTATTTT. Filled out from reference TRBV7-8 and TRBJ2-3, the complete variable domain reads GAGVSQSPRYKVAKRGQDVALRCDPISGHVSLFWYQQALGQGPEFLTYFQNEAQLDKSGLPSDRFFAERPEGSVSTLKIQRTQQEDSAVYLCASSFPPAGGPDTQYFGPGTRLTVL.

This clone came up a few times. The chain employs TRBV2 and TRBJ1-1, with 10 bases matching TRBD1. From germline, CDR1 is SNHLY and CDR2 FYNNEI. V shed 6 bases, J shed 6 bases, and the junction held 4 bases outside the gene matches. The CDR3 has 13 amino acids. The CDR3 coding sequence is TGTGCCAGCAGGGGGACAGGGGCCCCTGAAGCTTTCTTT. Translated: CASRGTGAPEAFF. Combining the CDR3 with reference TRBV2 and TRBJ1-1 gives the whole variable domain EPEVTQTPSHQVTQMGQEVILRCVPISNHLYFYWYRQILGQKVEFLVSFYNNEISEKSEIFDDQFSVERPDGSNFTLKIRSTKLEDSAMYFCASRGTGAPEAFFGQGTRLTVV.

This clone was detected only a few times. The chain joins TRBV4-1 to TRBJ2-1; D is unresolved. Germline V gene sequence: CDR1 MGHRA, CDR2 YSYEKL. V was trimmed by 1 base and J by 9 bases, leaving 10 bases between them. This CDR3 comprises 13 residues. The CDR3 region has the DNA TGCGCCAGCAGCCAAGTGGCTCGATTTGAGCAGTTCTTC. Translating it yields CASSQVARFEQFF.

The J gene is TRBJ1-1, the V gene TRBV3-1 (or the pseudogene TRBV3-2); D unresolved. This CDR3 region has 16 residues. Germline V gene data show CDR1 as LGHDT and CDR2 as YNNKEL (reference sequence). V lost 4 bases to trimming and J lost 6 bases, with 21 bases between them. This chain's CDR3 is CASSPSEGGEFPEAFF. DNA of the CDR3: TGTGCCAGCAGCCCCTCCGAAGGTGGGGAGTTTCCTGAAGCTTTCTTT.

This clone was detected only a few times. This chain links TRBV5-4 with TRBJ2-2; a possible D gene is TRBD2 (6 bases). Germline V gene lookup returns CDR1 SGHNT and CDR2 YYREEE (reference sequence). The germline V and J ends were trimmed by 0 bases and 0 bases, with 9 bases remaining between them. CDR3 size: 16 residues. The CDR3 loop reads CASSLDGLSNTGELFF. CDR3 DNA: TGTGCCAGCAGCTTGGACGGACTATCGAACACCGGGGAGCTGTTTTTT.

A note on this clone: The sample holds other DNA sequences that translate to the same CDR3. V gene TRBV5-1 combines with J gene TRBJ2-3; 7 bases map to TRBD2. Germline-derived CDR1 and CDR2 are SGHRS and YFSETQ. V was clipped by 0 bases and J by 2 bases; unmatched bases: 3. The CDR3 is 15 residues long. This CDR3 is CASSLASGITDTQYF. In nucleotides, the CDR3 is TGCGCCAGCAGCTTGGCCAGCGGGATCACAGATACGCAGTATTTT.